These T cell receptor beta chains were read from a single sample in a study of cytomegalovirus exposure and HLA in healthy donors. Libraries were prepared by immunoSEQ multiplex PCR; TCRdb keeps only in-frame clonotypes and omits some of them. This table holds 150,000 to 200,000 clones, approximately 79% found once. Specimen: PBMCs. Source of these receptors: a middle-aged man in good health and CMV-seropositive. Both conserved end residues are part of each CDR3. The D gene is left open where the match is weak. Clone size appears in some rows only: once, few, many, or a class for an expanded clone.

D gene	V gene	clone size	J gene	CDR3 DNA	CDR3 protein
-	TRBV29-1	-	TRBJ1-4	TGCAGCGTCGCGGGGGGAATGGCAACTAATGAAAAACTGTTTTTT	CSVAGGMATNEKLFF
TRBD1	TRBV7-9	-	TRBJ2-3	TGTGCCAGCAGCGAGGGGACAGGGGGTGTAGATACGCAGTATTTT	CASSEGTGGVDTQYF
-	TRBV14	-	TRBJ1-6	TGTGCCAGCAGCCAAGATCTACCGGCGGGGGTATCACCCCTCCACTTT	CASSQDLPAGVSPLHF
-	TRBV12-5	few	TRBJ2-7	TGTGCTAGTGGTTTGGTCAGCGGGCCCAAAACCTACGAGCAGTACTTC	CASGLVSGPKTYEQYF
-	TRBV9	few	TRBJ1-1	TGTGCCAGCAGCGTATGGCGCTCGGGAACTGAAGCTTTCTTT	CASSVWRSGTEAFF
-	TRBV9	-	TRBJ2-1	TGTGCCAGCAGCGTAGCCGGGAACTCCTACAATGAGCAGTTCTTC	CASSVAGNSYNEQFF
-	TRBV2	-	TRBJ1-2	TGTGCCAGCAGTGACGGGGAGTTGGGAAATGGCTACACCTTC	CASSDGELGNGYTF
TRBD2	TRBV6-4	-	TRBJ2-1	TGTGCCAGCAGTGAGGGACTAGCGGGGGGGCCCGATGAGCAGTTCTTC	CASSEGLAGGPDEQFF
TRBD1	TRBV5-8	-	TRBJ1-5	TGTGCCAGCAGCGTGACAGGGGGGGGCAATCAGCCCCAGCATTTT	CASSVTGGGNQPQHF
TRBD2	TRBV28	once	TRBJ2-1	TGTGCCAGCAGGGGGGGGAGTAGTGATGAGCAGTTCTTC	CASRGGSSDEQFF
-	TRBV19	-	TRBJ1-1	TGTGCCAGTAGTATAGAGGGGGCGCGAAGTGAAGCTTTCTTT	CASSIEGARSEAFF
-	TRBV29-1	once	TRBJ2-2	TGCAGCGCCATACAGACCCCCGGGGAGCTGTTTTTT	CSAIQTPGELFF
TRBD1	TRBV5-1	-	TRBJ2-3	TGCGCCAGCAGCTTCGGCGGACAGGGAGTCACAGATACGCAGTATTTT	CASSFGGQGVTDTQYF
TRBD1	TRBV27	-	TRBJ2-7	TGTGCCAGCAGATCAACCGGGACAGGGGGCTACGAGCAGTACTTC	CASRSTGTGGYEQYF
TRBD2	TRBV9	-	TRBJ2-5	TGTGCCAGCAGCGGGACTAGCGGGGGGGGACAAGAGACCCAGTACTTC	CASSGTSGGGQETQYF
-	TRBV15	-	TRBJ2-7	TGTGCCACCAGCAGAGATCGAAGCCTAGTCTACGAGCAGTACTTC	CATSRDRSLVYEQYF
TRBD1	TRBV19	-	TRBJ2-3	TGTGCCAGTAGTCCCTGGGACAGGGGGGCAGATACGCAGTATTTT	CASSPWDRGADTQYF
TRBD1	TRBV19	few	TRBJ1-5	TGTGCCAGTAGTGCCGGGACAGGCCCGCGTCAGCCCCAGCATTTT	CASSAGTGPRQPQHF
-	TRBV4-2	-	TRBJ2-7	TGTGCCAGCAGCCAAGGGGGAGTCTACGAGCAGTACTTC	CASSQGGVYEQYF
TRBD1	TRBV13	-	TRBJ2-7	TGTGCCAGCAGCCCGCGGACAGGGGACCTCTACGAGCAGTACTTC	CASSPRTGDLYEQYF
-	TRBV28	-	TRBJ1-2	TGTGCCAGCAGGTCACCACGGACAGTGATGAACTATGGCTACACCTTC	CASRSPRTVMNYGYTF
-	TRBV25-1	-	TRBJ1-1	TGTGCCAGCAGTGTCCTGGGGGGCACTGAAGCTTTCTTT	CASSVLGGTEAFF
-	TRBV27	-	TRBJ2-5	TGTGCCAGCAGTTTAAATGGCAGGGTGCGTCAAGAGACCCAGTACTTC	CASSLNGRVRQETQYF
-	TRBV10-3	-	TRBJ2-1	TGTGCCATCAGTGAGACGAGGCAGGAGCAGTTCTTC	CAISETRQEQFF
TRBD2	TRBV7-6	-	TRBJ2-7	TGTGCCAGCAGCTTAGCGCCGGGGGGGCCTGCCGAGCAGTACTTC	CASSLAPGGPAEQYF
TRBD2	TRBV15	-	TRBJ2-1	TGTGCCACCAGCAGAGTTAGCGGGGCCTACAATGAGCAGTTCTTC	CATSRVSGAYNEQFF
-	TRBV18	-	TRBJ1-5	TGTGCCAGCTGTGGACAGCAGTATCAGCCCCAGCATTTT	CASCGQQYQPQHF
TRBD2	TRBV10-1	-	TRBJ2-7	TGCGCCAGCAGTGAGTCCGGGACTATCTACGAGCAGTACTTC	CASSESGTIYEQYF
TRBD2	TRBV6-4	few	TRBJ2-3	TGTGCCAGCAGTGACTCGCCCGGGGGGGCCGGGACAGATACGCAGTATTTT	CASSDSPGGAGTDTQYF
TRBD1	TRBV2	-	TRBJ2-7	TGTGCCAGCAGTGAGGGGACAGGGGAGACCTACGAGCAGTACTTC	CASSEGTGETYEQYF
-	TRBV7-3	-	TRBJ2-3	TGTGCCAGCAGCTTAACGGGGCTAACAGATACGCAGTATTTT	CASSLTGLTDTQYF
-	TRBV29-1	-	TRBJ2-5	TGCAGCGTTGTCCCTGGAGGGAATCTGGAGACCCAGTACTTC	CSVVPGGNLETQYF
TRBD1	TRBV29-1	-	TRBJ1-5	TGCAGCGTCGTTACAGGGGGCGGACAGCCCCAGCATTTT	CSVVTGGGQPQHF
TRBD2	TRBV30	-	TRBJ2-5	TGTGCCTGGAGCGGCCCGGGTAGCGGGGGGGGCGAGACCCAGTACTTC	CAWSGPGSGGGETQYF
-	TRBV30	-	TRBJ2-1	TGTGCCTGGAGTGGGGGCAGGGGAGACAATGAGCAGTTCTTC	CAWSGGRGDNEQFF
-	TRBV4-2	-	TRBJ2-7	TGTGCCAGCAGCCGTCGCTGGGGCAGCTCCTACGAGCAGTACTTC	CASSRRWGSSYEQYF
TRBD1	TRBV7-2	-	TRBJ1-6	TGTGCCAGCAGCCCCCGGACAGGGGGCGGTGGATCACCCCTCCACTTT	CASSPRTGGGGSPLHF
TRBD1	TRBV6-5	-	TRBJ1-2	TGTGCCAGCAGCCGGACAGGCCCTAACTATGGCTACACCTTC	CASSRTGPNYGYTF
-	TRBV30	-	TRBJ2-1	TGTGCCTGGAGTGTACCCAACAGGGTTGGCAATGAGCAGTTCTTC	CAWSVPNRVGNEQFF
-	TRBV13	-	TRBJ2-2	TGTGCCAGCCTGCCCGGGACAATTAACACCGGGGAGCTGTTTTTT	CASLPGTINTGELFF
TRBD2	TRBV5-1	-	TRBJ2-2	TGCGCCAGCAGAGAGGCGGGGGTTGGCGGGGAGCTGTTTTTT	CASREAGVGGELFF
TRBD1	TRBV5-4	-	TRBJ2-2	TGTGCCAGCAGCCGACAGGGGAACACCGGGGAGCTGTTTTTT	CASSRQGNTGELFF
TRBD2	TRBV7-9	-	TRBJ2-2	TGTGCCAGCAGCTTGCCGGGACTAGCGGGGTACACCGGGGAGCTGTTTTTT	CASSLPGLAGYTGELFF
TRBD2	TRBV7-2	-	TRBJ2-3	TGTGCCAGCAGCTTAGCAGCTAGCGGGGGCACAGATACGCAGTATTTT	CASSLAASGGTDTQYF
-	TRBV9	-	TRBJ2-3	TGTGCCAGCAGCGTAGAACAGGCCACAGATACGCAGTATTTT	CASSVEQATDTQYF
TRBD1	TRBV4-1	-	TRBJ1-5	TGCGCCAGCAGCCAAGTAGACAGGGGAGATCAGCCCCAGCATTTT	CASSQVDRGDQPQHF
TRBD1	TRBV30	-	TRBJ2-3	TGTGCCTGGAGTCGAACACAGGGGGCGATGACAGATACGCAGTATTTT	CAWSRTQGAMTDTQYF
TRBD2	TRBV6-5	-	TRBJ2-5	TGTGCCAGCAGTTCGACTAGCGGGGGGGCAGAGACCCAGTACTTC	CASSSTSGGAETQYF
TRBD2	TRBV19	-	TRBJ2-5	TGTGCCAGTAGTATGCGGGGGGCGTCGGAGACCCAGTACTTC	CASSMRGASETQYF
-	TRBV7-2	-	TRBJ2-3	TGTGCCAGCATTCCCGGGTCCGTGTCAGATACGCAGTATTTT	CASIPGSVSDTQYF
-	TRBV29-1	-	TRBJ1-2	TGCAGCGCGAGGGACACTGCGATTTTAAACTATGGCTACACCTTC	CSARDTAILNYGYTF
TRBD1	TRBV5-6	-	TRBJ1-1	TGTGCCAGCAGCTTGGCGACAGGGATCACTGAAGCTTTCTTT	CASSLATGITEAFF
-	TRBV18	few	TRBJ2-3	TGTGCCAGCTCACCAAGAACAGGGATGCTGACAGATACGCAGTATTTT	CASSPRTGMLTDTQYF
-	TRBV7-9	once	TRBJ1-2	TGTTCCAGCAGCTCGCTAGCTTCCTACAGAGGCGATGGCTACACCTTC	CSSSSLASYRGDGYTF